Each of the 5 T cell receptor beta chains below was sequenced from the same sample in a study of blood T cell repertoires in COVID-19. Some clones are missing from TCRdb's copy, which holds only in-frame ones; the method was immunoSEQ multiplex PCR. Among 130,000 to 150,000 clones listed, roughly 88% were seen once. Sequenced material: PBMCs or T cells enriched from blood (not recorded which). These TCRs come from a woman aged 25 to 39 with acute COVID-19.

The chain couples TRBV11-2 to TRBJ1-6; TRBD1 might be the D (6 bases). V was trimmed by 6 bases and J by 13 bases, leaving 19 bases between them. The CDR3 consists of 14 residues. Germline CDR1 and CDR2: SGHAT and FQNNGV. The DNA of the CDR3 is TGTGCCAGCAGACTACAGGGCCCCGGTACCCCCCTCCACTTT. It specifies CASRLQGPGTPLHF.

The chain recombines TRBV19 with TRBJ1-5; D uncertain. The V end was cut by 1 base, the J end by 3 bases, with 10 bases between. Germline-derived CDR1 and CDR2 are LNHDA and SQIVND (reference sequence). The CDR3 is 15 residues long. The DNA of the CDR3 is TGTGCCAGTAGTATAGGCGGTCGAAACAATCAGCCCCAGCATTTT. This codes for CASSIGGRNNQPQHF. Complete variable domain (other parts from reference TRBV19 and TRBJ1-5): DGGITQSPKYLFRKEGQNVTLSCEQNLNHDAMYWYRQDPGQGLRLIYYSQIVNDFQKGDIAEGYSVSREKKESFPLTVTSAQKNPTAFYLCASSIGGRNNQPQHFGDGTRLSIL.

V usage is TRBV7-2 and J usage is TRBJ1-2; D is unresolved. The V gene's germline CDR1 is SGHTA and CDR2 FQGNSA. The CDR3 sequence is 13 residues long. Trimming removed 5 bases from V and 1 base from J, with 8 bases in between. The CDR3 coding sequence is TGTGCCAGCAGCCGGCGGGTTAACTATGGCTACACCTTC. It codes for CASSRRVNYGYTF.

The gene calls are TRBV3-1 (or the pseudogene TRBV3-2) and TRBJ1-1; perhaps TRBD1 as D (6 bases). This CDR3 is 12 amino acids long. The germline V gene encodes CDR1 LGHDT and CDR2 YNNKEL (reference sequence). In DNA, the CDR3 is TGTGCGACGGGGGGCGCGGGCACTGAAGCTTTCTTT. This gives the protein CATGGAGTEAFF.

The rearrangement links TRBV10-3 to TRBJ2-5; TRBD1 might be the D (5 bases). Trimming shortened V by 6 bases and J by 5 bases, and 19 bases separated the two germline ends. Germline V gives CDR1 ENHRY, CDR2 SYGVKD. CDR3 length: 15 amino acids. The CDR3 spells CAIRGGGAGVETQYF. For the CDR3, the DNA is TGTGCCATCAGGGGTGGTGGGGCCGGCGTGGAGACCCAGTACTTC.